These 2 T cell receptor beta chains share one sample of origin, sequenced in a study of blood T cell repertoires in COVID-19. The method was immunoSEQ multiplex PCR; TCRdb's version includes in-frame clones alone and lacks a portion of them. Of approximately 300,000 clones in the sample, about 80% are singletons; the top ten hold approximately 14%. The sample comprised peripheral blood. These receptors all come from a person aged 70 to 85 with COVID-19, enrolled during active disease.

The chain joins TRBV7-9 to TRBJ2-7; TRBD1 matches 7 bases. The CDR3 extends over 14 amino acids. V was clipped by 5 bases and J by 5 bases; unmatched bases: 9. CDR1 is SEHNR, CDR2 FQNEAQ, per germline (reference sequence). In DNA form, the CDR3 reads TGTGCCAGCAGCCACAAGACAGGGTCGGACGAGCAGTACTTC. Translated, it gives CASSHKTGSDEQYF.

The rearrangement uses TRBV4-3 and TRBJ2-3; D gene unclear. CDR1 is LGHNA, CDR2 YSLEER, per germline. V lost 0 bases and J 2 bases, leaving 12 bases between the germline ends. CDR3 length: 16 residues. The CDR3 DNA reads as TGCGCCAGCAGCCAAGATCCAGGAAGGTCCACAGATACGCAGTATTTT. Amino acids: CASSQDPGRSTDTQYF.